Reported below is one T cell receptor (beta chain). This clonotype turned up a few times. No antigen is known for it. No per-base quality is available; no much larger clone lies one base away. This sample's treatment or condition label indicates: in vitro stimulation with specific CMV peptide epitopes to enrich CMV-specific T cells. The data were obtained in a study of T cell repertoires in cytomegalovirus infection (dated by TCRdb to between 2019 and 2020). For the study in its entirety: Peptide stimulations targeted recently identified HLA-C-restricted CMV epitopes, whose presentation resists viral immunomodulation, together with well-studied HLA-B-restricted epitopes. Donor HLA type was relevant to the analysis, as public TCR beta signatures indicated carriage of CMV infection together with the matching HLA type.

The CDR3, from cysteine to phenylalanine, totals 19 residues. This entry keeps only the CDR3 DNA: 57 bases, framed from base 1. The germline V gene provides CDR1 SGHVS and CDR2 FQNEAQ. From V the trimming removes 6 bases and from J it removes 7 bases, while the gene matches leave 17 bases of the junction unaccounted for. Overall results and qualifications from the work: The ex vivo response was dominated by HLA-C-restricted CMV-specific TCR beta clonotypes, which also provided the single most frequent clonotype in two of eight donors. In both this cohort and an independent roughly 330-donor cohort, the cumulative frequency of public TCR beta family members distinguished carriers of CMV infection plus the relevant HLA type.

Instrument used: Illumina HiSeq 1500. TCRdb handled the public reads itself, with Q25 trimming in fastp and clone calling in MiXCR, and kept productive beta chains. When rows share a CDR3 protein, they turn into one entry using the most common DNA and genes. Present in this sample are around 230,000 distinct CDR3 sequences, 35% to 40% of which were seen just once. 55% to 60% of the sample goes to the ten largest clones. The TCR comes from a human donor in good health (CMV status not recorded). Some clones in this sample may be carry-over from other donors' samples. The chain employs TRBV7-8 and TRBJ2-1, with 14 bases aligning to TRBD2. Sample: CD8+ T cells from cultured PBMCs, taken from culture after CMV antigen stimulation. The bases are TGTGCCAGCAGTTATATCGGGACTAGCGGGAGAAAGGGGGAAAATGAGCAGTTCTTC. Translated, it gives CASSYIGTSGRKGENEQFF.